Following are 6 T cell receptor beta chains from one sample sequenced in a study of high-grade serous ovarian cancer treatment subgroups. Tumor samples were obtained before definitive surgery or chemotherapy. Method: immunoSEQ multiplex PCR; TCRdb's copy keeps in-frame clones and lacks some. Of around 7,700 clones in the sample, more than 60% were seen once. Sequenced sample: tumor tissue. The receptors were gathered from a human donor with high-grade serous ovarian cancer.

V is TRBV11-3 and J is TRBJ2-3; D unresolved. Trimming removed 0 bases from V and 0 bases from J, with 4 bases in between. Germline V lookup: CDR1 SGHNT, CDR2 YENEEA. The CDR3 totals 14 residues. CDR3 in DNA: TGTGCCAGCAGCTTAGACGGAAGCACAGATACGCAGTATTTT. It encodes CASSLDGSTDTQYF.

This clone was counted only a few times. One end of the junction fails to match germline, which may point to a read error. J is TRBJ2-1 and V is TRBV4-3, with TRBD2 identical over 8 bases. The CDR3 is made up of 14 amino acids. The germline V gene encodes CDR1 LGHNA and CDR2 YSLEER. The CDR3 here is CASSRRSTSDEQFF. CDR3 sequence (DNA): TGCGCCAGTAGCCGAAGGTCGACTAGCGATGAGCAGTTCTTC.

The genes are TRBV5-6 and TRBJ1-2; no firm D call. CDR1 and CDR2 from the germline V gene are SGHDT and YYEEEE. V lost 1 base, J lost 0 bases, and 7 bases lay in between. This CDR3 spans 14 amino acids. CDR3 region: CASSLMTTNYGYTF. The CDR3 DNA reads TGTGCCAGCAGCTTGATGACCACTAACTATGGCTACACCTTC.

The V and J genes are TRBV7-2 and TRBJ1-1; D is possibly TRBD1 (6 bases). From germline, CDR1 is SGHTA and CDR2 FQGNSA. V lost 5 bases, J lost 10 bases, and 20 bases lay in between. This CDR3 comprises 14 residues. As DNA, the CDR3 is TGTGCCAGCAGCCCCCCCGGGGGCCCCCCTCGAGCTTTCTTT. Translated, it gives CASSPPGGPPRAFF.

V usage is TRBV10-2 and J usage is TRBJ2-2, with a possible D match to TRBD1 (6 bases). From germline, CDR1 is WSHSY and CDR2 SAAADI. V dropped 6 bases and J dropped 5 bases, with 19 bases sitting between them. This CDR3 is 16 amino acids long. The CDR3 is CASSSRGSVGTGELFF. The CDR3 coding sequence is TGCGCCAGCAGCTCCAGGGGCTCGGTGGGGACCGGGGAGCTGTTTTTT.

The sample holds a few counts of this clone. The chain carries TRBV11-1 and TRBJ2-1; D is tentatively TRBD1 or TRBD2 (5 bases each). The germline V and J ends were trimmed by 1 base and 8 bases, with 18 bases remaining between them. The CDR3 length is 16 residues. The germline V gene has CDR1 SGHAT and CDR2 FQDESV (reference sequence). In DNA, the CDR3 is TGTGCCAGCAGCTTAGGAGGGGCCTCAGGAACCGATGAGCAGTTCTTC. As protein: CASSLGGASGTDEQFF.